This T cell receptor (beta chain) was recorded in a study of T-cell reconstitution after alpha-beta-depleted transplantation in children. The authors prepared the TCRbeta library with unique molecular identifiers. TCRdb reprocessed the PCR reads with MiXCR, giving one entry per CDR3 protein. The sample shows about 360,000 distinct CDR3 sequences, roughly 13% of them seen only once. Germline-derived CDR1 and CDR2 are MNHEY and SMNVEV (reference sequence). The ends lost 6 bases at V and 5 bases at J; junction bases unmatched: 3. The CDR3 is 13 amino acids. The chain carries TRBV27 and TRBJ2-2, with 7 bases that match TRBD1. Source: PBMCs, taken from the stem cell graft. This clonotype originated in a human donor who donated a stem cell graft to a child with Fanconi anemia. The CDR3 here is CASRIQGTGELFF. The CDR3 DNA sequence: TGTGCCAGCAGGATACAGGGGACCGGGGAGCTGTTTTTT.